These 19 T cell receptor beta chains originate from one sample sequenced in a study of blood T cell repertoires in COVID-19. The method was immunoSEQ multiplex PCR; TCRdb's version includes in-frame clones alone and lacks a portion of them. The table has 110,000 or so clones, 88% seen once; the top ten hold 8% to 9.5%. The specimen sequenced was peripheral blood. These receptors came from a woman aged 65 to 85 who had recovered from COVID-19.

CDR3 nucleotides: TGTGCCAGCGGGGCGGGAGAGACCTCCTACAATGAGCAGTTCTTC. Its translation: CASGAGETSYNEQFF. This chain connects TRBV2 to TRBJ2-1; 7 bases align to TRBD2. This CDR3 is 15 amino acids long. V shed 8 bases and J 0 bases; nucleotides not matched to a gene: 7. CDR1 is SNHLY, CDR2 FYNNEI, per germline. Using reference TRBV2 and TRBJ2-1 for the parts outside the CDR3, the full variable domain is EPEVTQTPSHQVTQMGQEVILRCVPISNHLYFYWYRQILGQKVEFLVSFYNNEISEKSEIFDDQFSVERPDGSNFTLKIRSTKLEDSAMYFCASGAGETSYNEQFFGPGTRLTVL.

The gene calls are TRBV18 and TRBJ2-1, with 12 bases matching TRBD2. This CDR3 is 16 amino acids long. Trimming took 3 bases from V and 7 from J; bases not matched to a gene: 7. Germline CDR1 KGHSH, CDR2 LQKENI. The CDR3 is CASSPATSGRGNEQFF. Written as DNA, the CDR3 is TGTGCCAGCTCACCGGCGACTAGCGGGAGAGGAAATGAGCAGTTCTTC.

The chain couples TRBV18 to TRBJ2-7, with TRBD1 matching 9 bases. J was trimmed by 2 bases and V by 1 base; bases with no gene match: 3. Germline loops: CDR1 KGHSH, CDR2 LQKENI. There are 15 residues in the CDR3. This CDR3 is CASSPQQGAPYEQYF. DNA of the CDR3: TGTGCCAGCTCACCACAACAGGGGGCACCCTACGAGCAGTACTTC.

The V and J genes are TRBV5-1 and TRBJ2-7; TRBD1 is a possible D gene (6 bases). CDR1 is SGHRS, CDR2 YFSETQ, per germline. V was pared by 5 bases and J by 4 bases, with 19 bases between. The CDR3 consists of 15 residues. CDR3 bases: TGCGCCAGCAGATACGGGTGGGAACAGGGATACGAGCAGTACTTC. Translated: CASRYGWEQGYEQYF.

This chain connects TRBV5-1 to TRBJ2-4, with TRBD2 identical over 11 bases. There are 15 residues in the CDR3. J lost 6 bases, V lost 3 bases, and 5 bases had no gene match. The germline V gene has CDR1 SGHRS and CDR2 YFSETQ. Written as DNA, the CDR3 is TGCGCCAGCAGCTACCTAGCGGGGGGATTAAACATTCAGTACTTC. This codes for CASSYLAGGLNIQYF.

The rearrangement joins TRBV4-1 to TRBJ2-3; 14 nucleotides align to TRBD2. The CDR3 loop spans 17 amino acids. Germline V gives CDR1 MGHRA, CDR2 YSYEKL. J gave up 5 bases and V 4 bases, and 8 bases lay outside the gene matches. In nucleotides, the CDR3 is TGCGCCAGCAGCCTTGGGACTAGCGGGAGAGTTAAAGATACGCAGTATTTT. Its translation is CASSLGTSGRVKDTQYF.

CDR3 in amino acids: CASSYRGLPLTEAFF. In DNA, the CDR3 is TGTGCCAGCAGTTACCGCGGACTCCCGTTGACTGAAGCTTTCTTT. This chain connects TRBV6-2 or TRBV6-3 to TRBJ1-1; D call uncertain. V gave up 2 bases and J gave up 5 bases, with 15 bases separating them. This CDR3 is 15 amino acids long. Per the germline V gene, CDR1 is MNHEY and CDR2 is SVGEGT.

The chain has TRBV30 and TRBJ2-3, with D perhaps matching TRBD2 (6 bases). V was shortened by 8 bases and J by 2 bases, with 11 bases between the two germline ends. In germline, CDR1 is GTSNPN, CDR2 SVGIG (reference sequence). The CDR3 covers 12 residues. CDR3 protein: CARRDFTDTQYF. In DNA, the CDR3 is TGTGCCCGGCGGGACTTCACAGATACGCAGTATTTT.

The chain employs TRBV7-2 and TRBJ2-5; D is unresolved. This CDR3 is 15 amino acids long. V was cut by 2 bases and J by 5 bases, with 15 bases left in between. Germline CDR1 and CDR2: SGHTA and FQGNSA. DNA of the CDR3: TGTGCCAGCAGCTTATTCCGGCCACCCGGGGAGACCCAGTACTTC. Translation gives CASSLFRPPGETQYF.

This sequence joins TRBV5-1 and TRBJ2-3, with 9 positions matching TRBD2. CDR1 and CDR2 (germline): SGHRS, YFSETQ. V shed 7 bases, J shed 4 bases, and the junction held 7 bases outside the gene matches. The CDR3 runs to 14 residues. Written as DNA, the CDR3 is TGCGCCAGCCTGACATTAGCGGGAGCAGATACGCAGTATTTT. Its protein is CASLTLAGADTQYF. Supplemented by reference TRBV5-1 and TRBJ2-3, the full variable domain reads KAGVTQTPRYLIKTRGQQVTLSCSPISGHRSVSWYQQTPGQGLQFLFEYFSETQRNKGNFPGRFSGRQFSNSRSEMNVSTLELGDSALYLCASLTLAGADTQYFGPGTRLTVL.

CDR3 in amino acids: CASSREPVGGLAGDNEQFF. CDR3 DNA: TGCGCCAGCAGCCGAGAGCCGGTTGGGGGACTAGCGGGAGACAATGAGCAGTTCTTC. This chain uses TRBV4-3 with TRBJ2-1; TRBD2 agrees at 14 bases. Germline V lookup: CDR1 LGHNA, CDR2 YSLEER. Trimming at V came to 4 bases and at J to 5 bases, leaving 13 bases not matched to a gene. This CDR3 region has 19 residues.

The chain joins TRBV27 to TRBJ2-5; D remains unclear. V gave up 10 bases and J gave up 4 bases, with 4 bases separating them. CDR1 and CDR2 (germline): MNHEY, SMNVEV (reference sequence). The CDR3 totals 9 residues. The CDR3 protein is CATRETQYF. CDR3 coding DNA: TGTGCCACGAGAGAGACCCAGTACTTC.

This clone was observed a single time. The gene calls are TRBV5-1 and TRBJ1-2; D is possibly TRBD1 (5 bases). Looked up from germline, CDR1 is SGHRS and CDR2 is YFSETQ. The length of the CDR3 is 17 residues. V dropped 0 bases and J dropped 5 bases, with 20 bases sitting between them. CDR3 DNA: TGCGCCAGCAGCTTGGGATTTGGCGTTGGGGGGTTATATGGCTACACCTTC. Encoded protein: CASSLGFGVGGLYGYTF. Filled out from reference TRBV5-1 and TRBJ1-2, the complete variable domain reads KAGVTQTPRYLIKTRGQQVTLSCSPISGHRSVSWYQQTPGQGLQFLFEYFSETQRNKGNFPGRFSGRQFSNSRSEMNVSTLELGDSALYLCASSLGFGVGGLYGYTFGSGTRLTVV.

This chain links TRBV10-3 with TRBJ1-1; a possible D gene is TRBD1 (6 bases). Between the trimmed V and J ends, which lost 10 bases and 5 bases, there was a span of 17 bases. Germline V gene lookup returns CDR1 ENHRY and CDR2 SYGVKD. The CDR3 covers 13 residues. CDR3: CATDTGKGTEAFF. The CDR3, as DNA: TGTGCCACCGACACAGGGAAGGGGACTGAAGCTTTCTTT.

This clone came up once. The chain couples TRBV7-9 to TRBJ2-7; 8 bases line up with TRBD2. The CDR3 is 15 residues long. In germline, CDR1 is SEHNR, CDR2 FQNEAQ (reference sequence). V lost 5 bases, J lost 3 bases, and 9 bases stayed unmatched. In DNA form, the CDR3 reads TGTGCCAGCAGCATAGTTAAGGGACTAGACTACGAGCAGTACTTC. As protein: CASSIVKGLDYEQYF. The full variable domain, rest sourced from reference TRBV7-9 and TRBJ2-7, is DTGVSQNPRHKITKRGQNVTFRCDPISEHNRLYWYRQTLGQGPEFLTYFQNEAQLEKSRLLSDRFSAERPKGSFSTLEIQRTEQGDSAMYLCASSIVKGLDYEQYFGPGTRLTVT.

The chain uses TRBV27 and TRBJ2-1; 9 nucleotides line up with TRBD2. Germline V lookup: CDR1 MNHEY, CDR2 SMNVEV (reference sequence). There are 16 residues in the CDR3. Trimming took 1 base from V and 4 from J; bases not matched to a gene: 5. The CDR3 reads CASSLYASGIYNEQFF. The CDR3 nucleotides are TGTGCCAGCAGTTTATATGCTAGCGGGATATACAATGAGCAGTTCTTC.

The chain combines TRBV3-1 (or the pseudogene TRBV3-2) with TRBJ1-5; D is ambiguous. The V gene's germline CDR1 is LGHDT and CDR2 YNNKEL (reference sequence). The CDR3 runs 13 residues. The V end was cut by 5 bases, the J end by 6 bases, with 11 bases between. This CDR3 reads CASSMMRGQPQHF. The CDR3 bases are TGTGCCAGCAGCATGATGCGGGGTCAGCCCCAGCATTTT.

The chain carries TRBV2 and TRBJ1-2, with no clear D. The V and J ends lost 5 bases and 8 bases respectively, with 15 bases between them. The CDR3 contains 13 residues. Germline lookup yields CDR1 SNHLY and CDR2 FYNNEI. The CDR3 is CASSNMRDSGYTF. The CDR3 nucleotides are TGTGCCAGCAGTAATATGAGGGATTCGGGCTACACCTTC.

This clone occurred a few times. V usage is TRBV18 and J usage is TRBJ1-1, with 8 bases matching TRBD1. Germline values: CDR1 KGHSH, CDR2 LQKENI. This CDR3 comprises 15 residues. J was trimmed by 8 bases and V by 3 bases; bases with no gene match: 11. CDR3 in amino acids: CASSPQYGQGAEAFF. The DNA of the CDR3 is TGTGCCAGCTCACCCCAATATGGACAGGGTGCAGAAGCTTTCTTT. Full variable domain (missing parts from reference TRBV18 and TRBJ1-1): NAGVMQNPRHLVRRRGQEARLRCSPMKGHSHVYWYRQLPEEGLKFMVYLQKENIIDESGMPKERFSAEFPKEGPSILRIQQVVRGDSAAYFCASSPQYGQGAEAFFGQGTRLTVV.